This T cell receptor beta chain came from a study of T cell changes during pregnancy in multiple sclerosis. This clone has only a few counts. Produced via immunoSEQ multiplex PCR; TCRdb's table is partial and in-frame only. The data contain 14,000 or so clones, approximately 93% of them singletons. V was pared by 5 bases and J by 2 bases, with 12 bases between. The CDR3 extends over 14 amino acids. Germline lookup yields CDR1 SGHNT and CDR2 YENEEA. The source material was peripheral blood, sampled in the second trimester of pregnancy. The sequence was obtained from a female donor in good health, enrolled as a control in a pregnancy study. The gene calls are TRBV11-3 and TRBJ1-1; D gene ambiguous. The CDR3, as DNA: TGTGCCAGCAGCGCCCACGATAGCAACACTGAAGCTTTCTTT. This translates into CASSAHDSNTEAFF.